This T cell receptor (beta chain) was sequenced during a study of blood T cell repertoires in COVID-19. Across the study: Sites in the United States, Italy and Spain provided acute and convalescent COVID-19 samples. From T cells, B-cell-depleted T cells, or PBMCs came the material, which was cDNA or gDNA.

The V and J ends lost 2 bases and 0 bases, in that order; junction bases with no gene match: 8. The CDR3 consists of 18 residues. Germline V CDR1 and CDR2: MGHRA, YSYEKL. Clinical history reported by participants formed the basis on which cohorts were assigned. In the study's own analysis: Amplifying reference gene primers gave estimates of nucleated cell counts. TCRdb keeps only in-frame clones here, not all; method: immunoSEQ multiplex PCR. The V and J calls and clone size were taken over from that table, and D and trimming were inferred from the DNA. The sample has 430,000 or so clones, around nine tenths seen once. This clone has more than one count but fewer than ten.

The V gene is TRBV4-1, the J gene TRBJ1-5; 9 bases fit TRBD1. This receptor was obtained from a woman in her thirties or forties who had recovered from COVID-19. The sequenced material came from PBMCs or T cells enriched from blood (not recorded which). The CDR3 DNA sequence: TGCGCCAGCAGCCAACAAGACTTGACAGGGGGTAGCAATCAGCCCCAGCATTTT. Translation: CASSQQDLTGGSNQPQHF.